A selection of T cell receptor beta chains follows, all from one sample in a study of CD8+CD57+ T cells in acquired aplastic anemia. TCRdb passed the reads through MiXCR, listing each CDR3 protein once. The sample shows around 180,000 distinct CDR3 sequences, around three fifths of them seen only once. Material: sorted CD4+, CD8+, or CD8+CD57+ T cells (not recorded which) from PBMCs. These TCRs come from a human donor with severe aplastic anemia or a healthy control (not recorded which). Each CDR3 is given with its conserved first and last residue. Fields, in order: V gene, clone size, D gene, J gene, CDR3 DNA, CDR3 protein. D genes are given only for firm matches. Some rows mark clone size as missing; the rest say once, few, many or name a class of expanded clone.

>TRBV29-1|-|-|TRBJ2-1
TGCAGCGTTCGTGGCGAGTACAATGAGCAGTTCTTC
CSVRGEYNEQFF
>TRBV5-1|many|TRBD1|TRBJ1-1
TGCGCCAGCAGTTTCGGAGACAGGGGAAGTACTGAAGCTTTCTTT
CASSFGDRGSTEAFF
>TRBV11-2|-|-|TRBJ1-1
TGTGCCAGCAGCTTAGGTGGAGGGGCGAACACTGAAGCTTTCTTT
CASSLGGGANTEAFF
>TRBV7-2|-|-|TRBJ1-2
TGTGCCAGCAGCTTCGGACAACGAATTAACTATGGCTACACCTTC
CASSFGQRINYGYTF
>TRBV4-2|many|-|TRBJ2-2
TGTGCCAGCAGCCCTACACTAGGAACCACCGGGGAGCTGTTTTTT
CASSPTLGTTGELFF
>TRBV2|-|-|TRBJ2-5
TGTGCCAGCAGTGGTACTAGACAACAAGAGACCCAGTACTTC
CASSGTRQQETQYF
>TRBV7-9|-|-|TRBJ2-2
TGTGCCAGCAGCTTCCTCCAGGGTGGCAGGGAGCTGTTTTTT
CASSFLQGGRELFF
>TRBV5-5|-|-|TRBJ2-2
TGTGCCAGCAGCTCTAGGGGGGAGCTGTTTTTT
CASSSRGELFF
>TRBV4-2|many|-|TRBJ2-1
TGTGCCAGCAGCCAAGGAAGGGCAGGTGGCCATGAGCAGTTCTTC
CASSQGRAGGHEQFF
>TRBV14|many|-|TRBJ2-1
TGTGCCAGCAGCCAAGACATGCGAAGGGATCGCGGGTCTGAGCAGTTCTTC
CASSQDMRRDRGSEQFF
>TRBV7-9|-|-|TRBJ1-1
TGTGCCAGCAGCCAGACGGGGGGAGTGGGCACTGAAGCTTTCTTT
CASSQTGGVGTEAFF
>TRBV10-3|-|-|TRBJ2-7
TGTGCCAGCTACTCAGAAGGCTACGAGCAGTACTTC
CASYSEGYEQYF
>TRBV15|-|-|TRBJ2-2
TGTGCCACCAGCAGTATTCTCAGGAACACCGGGGAGCTGTTTTTT
CATSSILRNTGELFF
>TRBV19|-|TRBD1|TRBJ2-2
TGTGCCAGTAGAAGTGGCCAGGGGGTCTTCGTCGGGGAGCTGTTTTTT
CASRSGQGVFVGELFF
>TRBV5-1|few|TRBD2|TRBJ2-5
TGCGCCAGCAGCCGGACTAGCGGGGGCCAAGAGACCCAGTACTTC
CASSRTSGGQETQYF